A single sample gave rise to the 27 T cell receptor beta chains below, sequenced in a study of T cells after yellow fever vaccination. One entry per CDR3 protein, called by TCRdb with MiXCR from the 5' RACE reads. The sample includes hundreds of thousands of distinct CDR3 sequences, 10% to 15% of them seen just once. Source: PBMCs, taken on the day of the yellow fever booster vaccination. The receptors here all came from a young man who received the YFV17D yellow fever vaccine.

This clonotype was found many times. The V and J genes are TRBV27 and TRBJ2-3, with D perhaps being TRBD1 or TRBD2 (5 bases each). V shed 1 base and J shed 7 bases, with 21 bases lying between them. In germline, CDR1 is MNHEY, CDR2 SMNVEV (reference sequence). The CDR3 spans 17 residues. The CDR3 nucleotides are TGTGCCAGCAGTTTATACGGAACCGGGACGTCGCCGAATACGCAGTATTTT. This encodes CASSLYGTGTSPNTQYF.

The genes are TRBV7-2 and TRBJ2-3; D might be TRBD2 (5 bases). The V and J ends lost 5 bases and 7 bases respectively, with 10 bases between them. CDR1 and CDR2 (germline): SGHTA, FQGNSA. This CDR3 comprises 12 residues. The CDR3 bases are TGTGCCAGCAGCCTGCCGGGGAATACGCAGTATTTT. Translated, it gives CASSLPGNTQYF.

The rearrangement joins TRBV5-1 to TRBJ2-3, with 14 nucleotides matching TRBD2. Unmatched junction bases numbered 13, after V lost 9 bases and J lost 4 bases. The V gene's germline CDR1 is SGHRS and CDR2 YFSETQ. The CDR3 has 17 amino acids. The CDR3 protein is CANGPGLAGDGADTQYF. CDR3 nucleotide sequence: TGCGCCAACGGACCGGGACTAGCGGGAGACGGGGCAGATACGCAGTATTTT. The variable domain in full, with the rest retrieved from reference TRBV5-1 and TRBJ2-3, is KAGVTQTPRYLIKTRGQQVTLSCSPISGHRSVSWYQQTPGQGLQFLFEYFSETQRNKGNFPGRFSGRQFSNSRSEMNVSTLELGDSALYLCANGPGLAGDGADTQYFGPGTRLTVL.

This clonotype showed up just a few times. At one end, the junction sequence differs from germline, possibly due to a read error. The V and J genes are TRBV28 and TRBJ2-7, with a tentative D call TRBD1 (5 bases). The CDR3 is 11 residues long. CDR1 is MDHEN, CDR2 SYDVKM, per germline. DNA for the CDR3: TGTGCCAGCAGTTCAGGGATCCGGTTAAACTTC. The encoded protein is CASSSGIRLNF.

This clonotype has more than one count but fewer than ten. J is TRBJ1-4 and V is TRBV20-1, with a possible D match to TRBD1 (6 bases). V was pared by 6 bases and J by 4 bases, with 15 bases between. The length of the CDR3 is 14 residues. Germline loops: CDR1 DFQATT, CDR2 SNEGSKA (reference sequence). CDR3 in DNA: TGCAGTGCGAAGACCGGGACACGTAATGAAAAACTGTTTTTT. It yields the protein CSAKTGTRNEKLFF.

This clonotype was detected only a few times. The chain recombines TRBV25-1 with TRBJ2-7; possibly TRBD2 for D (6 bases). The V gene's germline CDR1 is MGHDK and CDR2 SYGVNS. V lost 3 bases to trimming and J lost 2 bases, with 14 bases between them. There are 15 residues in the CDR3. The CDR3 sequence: CASSEGGRIPYEQYF. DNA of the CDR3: TGTGCCAGCAGTGAGGGGGGACGGATTCCCTACGAGCAGTACTTC.

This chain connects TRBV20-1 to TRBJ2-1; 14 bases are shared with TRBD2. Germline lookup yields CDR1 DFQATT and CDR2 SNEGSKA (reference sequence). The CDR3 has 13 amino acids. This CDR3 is CSSGTSGSYEQFF. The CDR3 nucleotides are TGCAGCTCCGGGACTAGCGGGAGTTACGAGCAGTTCTTC.

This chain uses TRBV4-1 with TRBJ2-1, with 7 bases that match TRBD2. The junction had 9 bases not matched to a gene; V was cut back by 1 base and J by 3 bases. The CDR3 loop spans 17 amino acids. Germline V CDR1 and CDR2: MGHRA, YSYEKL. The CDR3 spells CASSQAVLGLVYNEQFF. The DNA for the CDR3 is TGCGCCAGCAGCCAAGCAGTCCTAGGACTAGTCTACAATGAGCAGTTCTTC.

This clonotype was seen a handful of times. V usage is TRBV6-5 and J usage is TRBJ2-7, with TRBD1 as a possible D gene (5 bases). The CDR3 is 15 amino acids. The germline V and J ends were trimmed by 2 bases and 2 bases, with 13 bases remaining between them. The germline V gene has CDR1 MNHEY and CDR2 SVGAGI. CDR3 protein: CASSYGGHRTYEQYF. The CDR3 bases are TGTGCCAGCAGTTACGGCGGACACCGAACCTACGAGCAGTACTTC.

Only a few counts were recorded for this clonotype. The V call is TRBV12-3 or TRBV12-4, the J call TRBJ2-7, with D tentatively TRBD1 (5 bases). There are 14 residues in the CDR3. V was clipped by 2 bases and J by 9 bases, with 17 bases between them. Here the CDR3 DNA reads TGTGCCAGCAGTTTAAGGAGACAGACAGAAGGGCAGTACTTC. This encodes CASSLRRQTEGQYF.

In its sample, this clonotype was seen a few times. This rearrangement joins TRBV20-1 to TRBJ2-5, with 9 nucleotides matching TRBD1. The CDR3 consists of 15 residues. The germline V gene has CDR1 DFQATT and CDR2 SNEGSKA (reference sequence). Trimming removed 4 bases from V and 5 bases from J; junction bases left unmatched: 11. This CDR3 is CSATRWTGVGETQYF. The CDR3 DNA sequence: TGCAGTGCTACTCGATGGACAGGGGTCGGGGAGACCCAGTACTTC.

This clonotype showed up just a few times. The CDR3 DNA reads TGCGCCAGCAGCCAAGATAGGACAGGGAATTATGGCTACACCTTC. Its protein product is CASSQDRTGNYGYTF. This rearrangement joins TRBV4-3 to TRBJ1-2, with 8 bases lining up with TRBD1. The ends lost 0 bases at V and 5 bases at J; junction bases unmatched: 5. Germline V gene sequence: CDR1 LGHNA, CDR2 YSLEER. This CDR3 comprises 15 residues.

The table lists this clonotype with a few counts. The CDR3 DNA reads TGCGCCAGCAGTGGAGTTTCATCGGTCCAGCCCCAGCATTTT. Encoded protein: CASSGVSSVQPQHF. The chain has TRBV10-2 and TRBJ1-5; D gene ambiguous. Between the trimmed V and J ends, which lost 4 bases and 7 bases, there was a span of 14 bases. The CDR3 runs 14 residues. Germline assignment: CDR1 WSHSY and CDR2 SAAADI.

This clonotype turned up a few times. CDR3 nucleotides: TGTGCCAGCAGGCTAAGACAAGAAGTTTCCTACGAGCAGTACTTC. Protein product: CASRLRQEVSYEQYF. The V call is TRBV6-1, the J call TRBJ2-7; D is unclear. The CDR3 is 15 amino acids. Germline V gene sequence: CDR1 MNHNS, CDR2 SASEGT. Trimming took 6 bases from V and 1 from J, leaving 16 bases between them.

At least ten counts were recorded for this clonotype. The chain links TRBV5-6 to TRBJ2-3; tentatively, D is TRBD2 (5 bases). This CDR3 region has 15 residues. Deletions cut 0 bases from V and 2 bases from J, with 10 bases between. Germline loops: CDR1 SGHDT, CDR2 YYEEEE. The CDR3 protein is CASSLGGRNTDTQYF. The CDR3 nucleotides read TGTGCCAGCAGCTTGGGCGGGCGAAACACAGATACGCAGTATTTT. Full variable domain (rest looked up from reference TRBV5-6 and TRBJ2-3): DAGVTQSPTHLIKTRGQQVTLRCSPKSGHDTVSWYQQALGQGPQFIFQYYEEEERQRGNFPDRFSGHQFPNYSSELNVNALLLGDSALYLCASSLGGRNTDTQYFGPGTRLTVL.

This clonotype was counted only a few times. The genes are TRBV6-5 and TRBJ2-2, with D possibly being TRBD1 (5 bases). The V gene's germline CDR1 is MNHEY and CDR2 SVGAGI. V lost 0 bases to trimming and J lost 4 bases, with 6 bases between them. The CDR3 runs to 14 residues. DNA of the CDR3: TGTGCCAGCAGTTACTCAGGGGCCACCGGGGAGCTGTTTTTT. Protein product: CASSYSGATGELFF.

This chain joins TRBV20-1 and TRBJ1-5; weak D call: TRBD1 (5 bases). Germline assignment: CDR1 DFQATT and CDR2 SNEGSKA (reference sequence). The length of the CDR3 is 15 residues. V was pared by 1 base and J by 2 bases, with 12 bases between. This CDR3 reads CSARGGGLGNQPQHF. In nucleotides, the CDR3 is TGCAGTGCTAGAGGTGGGGGTCTTGGCAATCAGCCCCAGCATTTT.

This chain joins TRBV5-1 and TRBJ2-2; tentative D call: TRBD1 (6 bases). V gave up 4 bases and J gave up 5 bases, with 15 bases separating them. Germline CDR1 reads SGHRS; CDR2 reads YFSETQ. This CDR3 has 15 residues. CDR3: CASSARVGGTGELFF. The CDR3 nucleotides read TGCGCCAGCAGCGCGAGGGTAGGGGGAACCGGGGAGCTGTTTTTT. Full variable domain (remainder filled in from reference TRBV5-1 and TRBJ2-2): KAGVTQTPRYLIKTRGQQVTLSCSPISGHRSVSWYQQTPGQGLQFLFEYFSETQRNKGNFPGRFSGRQFSNSRSEMNVSTLELGDSALYLCASSARVGGTGELFFGEGSRLTVL.

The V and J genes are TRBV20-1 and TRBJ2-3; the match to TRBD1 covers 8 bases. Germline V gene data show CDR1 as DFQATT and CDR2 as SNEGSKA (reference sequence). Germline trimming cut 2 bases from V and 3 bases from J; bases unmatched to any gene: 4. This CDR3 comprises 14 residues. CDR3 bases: TGCAGTGCTAGATGGCAGGGGGCTACAGATACGCAGTATTTT. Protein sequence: CSARWQGATDTQYF.

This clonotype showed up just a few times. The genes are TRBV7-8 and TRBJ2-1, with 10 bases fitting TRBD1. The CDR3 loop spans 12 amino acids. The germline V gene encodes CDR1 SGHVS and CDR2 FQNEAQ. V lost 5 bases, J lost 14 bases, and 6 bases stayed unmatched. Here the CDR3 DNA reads TGTGCCAGCAGCGAAGACAGGGGGCTAGAGTTCTTC. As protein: CASSEDRGLEFF. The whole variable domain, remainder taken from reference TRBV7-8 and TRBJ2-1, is GAGVSQSPRYKVAKRGQDVALRCDPISGHVSLFWYQQALGQGPEFLTYFQNEAQLDKSGLPSDRFFAERPEGSVSTLKIQRTQQEDSAVYLCASSEDRGLEFFGPGTRLTVL.

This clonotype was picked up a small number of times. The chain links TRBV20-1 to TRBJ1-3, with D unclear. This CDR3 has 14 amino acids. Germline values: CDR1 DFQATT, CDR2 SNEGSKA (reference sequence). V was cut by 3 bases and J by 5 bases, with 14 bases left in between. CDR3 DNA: TGCAGTGCTAGGGGGATCGGACGGAGAAACACCATATATTTT. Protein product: CSARGIGRRNTIYF.

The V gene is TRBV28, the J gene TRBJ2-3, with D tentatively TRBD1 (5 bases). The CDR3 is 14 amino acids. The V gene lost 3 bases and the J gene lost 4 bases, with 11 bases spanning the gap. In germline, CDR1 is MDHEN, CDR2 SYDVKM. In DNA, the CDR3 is TGTGCCAGCAGTTTCGTTCAGGGTCCAGATACGCAGTATTTT. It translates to CASSFVQGPDTQYF. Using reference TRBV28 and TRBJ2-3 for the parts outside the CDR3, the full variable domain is DVKVTQSSRYLVKRTGEKVFLECVQDMDHENMFWYRQDPGLGLRLIYFSYDVKMKEKGDIPEGYSVSREKKERFSLILESASTNQTSMYLCASSFVQGPDTQYFGPGTRLTVL.

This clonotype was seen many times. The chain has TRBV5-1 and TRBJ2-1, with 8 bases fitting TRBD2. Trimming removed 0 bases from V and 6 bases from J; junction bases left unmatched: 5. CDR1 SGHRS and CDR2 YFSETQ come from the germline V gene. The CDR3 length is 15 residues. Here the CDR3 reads CASSLVSGSSNEQFF. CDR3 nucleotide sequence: TGCGCCAGCAGCTTGGTGAGCGGGAGTTCCAATGAGCAGTTCTTC.

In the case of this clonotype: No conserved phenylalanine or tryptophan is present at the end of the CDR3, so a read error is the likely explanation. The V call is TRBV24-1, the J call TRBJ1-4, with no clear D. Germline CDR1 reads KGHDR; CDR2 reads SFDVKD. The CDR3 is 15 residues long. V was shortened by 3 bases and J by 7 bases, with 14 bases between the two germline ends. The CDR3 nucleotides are TGTGCCACCAGTGATAGCGGGGATCGGGCTGAAAAACTGTTTGTT. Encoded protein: CATSDSGDRAEKLFV.

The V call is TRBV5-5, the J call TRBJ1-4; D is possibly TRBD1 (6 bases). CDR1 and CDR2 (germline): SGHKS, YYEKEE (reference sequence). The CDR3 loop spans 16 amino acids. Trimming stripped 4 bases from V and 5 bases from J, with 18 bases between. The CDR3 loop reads CASSQGQSFRNEKLFF. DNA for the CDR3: TGTGCCAGCAGCCAGGGGCAGAGCTTCCGAAATGAAAAACTGTTTTTT. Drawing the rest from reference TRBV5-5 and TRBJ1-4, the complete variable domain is DAGVTQSPTHLIKTRGQQVTLRCSPISGHKSVSWYQQVLGQGPQFIFQYYEKEERGRGNFPDRFSARQFPNYSSELNVNALLLGDSALYLCASSQGQSFRNEKLFFGSGTQLSVL.

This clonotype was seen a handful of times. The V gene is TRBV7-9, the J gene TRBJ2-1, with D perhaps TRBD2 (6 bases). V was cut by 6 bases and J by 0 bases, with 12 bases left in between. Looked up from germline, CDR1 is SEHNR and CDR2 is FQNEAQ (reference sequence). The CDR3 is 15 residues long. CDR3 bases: TGTGCCAGCAGATTCGACGGGAGCTCCTACAATGAGCAGTTCTTC. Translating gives CASRFDGSSYNEQFF.

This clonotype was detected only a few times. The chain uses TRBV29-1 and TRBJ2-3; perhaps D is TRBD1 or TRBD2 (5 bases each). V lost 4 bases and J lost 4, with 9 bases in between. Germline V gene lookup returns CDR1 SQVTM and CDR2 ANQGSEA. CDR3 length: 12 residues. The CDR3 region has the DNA TGCAGCGTTGGGGGGTTGGCAGATACGCAGTATTTT. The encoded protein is CSVGGLADTQYF.